The 2 T cell receptor beta chains reported below all come from one sample, sequenced in a study of blood T cell repertoires in COVID-19 (dated by TCRdb to the early 2020s). Library construction relied on the immunoSEQ multiplex PCR assay. TCRdb took this table from immuneACCESS and kept in-frame rearrangements with V and J called. Such tables lack part of the clones; where checked against another copy, unresolved V genes explain under half of the gap, and the rest is unexplained. Present in this sample are about 300,000 clones, around 89% of which were seen just once. The top ten constitute around 6% of the sample. What was sequenced was peripheral blood. These receptors came from a man aged 18 to 29 who had recovered from COVID-19.

The chain couples TRBV9 to TRBJ2-2, with D possibly being TRBD2 (6 bases). Germline V lookup: CDR1 SGDLS, CDR2 YYNGEE. The CDR3 has 17 amino acids. V was pared by 4 bases and J by 3 bases, with 19 bases between. CDR3 nucleotides: TGTGCCAGCAGCCCCCATGGGAGGCGCAGCGACACCGGGGAGCTGTTTTTT. Amino acids: CASSPHGRRSDTGELFF.

The rearrangement joins TRBV5-5 to TRBJ2-7; 7 positions match TRBD1. Germline lookup yields CDR1 SGHKS and CDR2 YYEKEE (reference sequence). The junction had 14 bases not matched to a gene; V was cut back by 0 bases and J by 5 bases. This CDR3 is built from 17 residues. The CDR3 region has the DNA TGTGCCAGCAGCTTGGTTCTAAGACAGGGTATTAGGGACGAGCAGTACTTC. Its translation: CASSLVLRQGIRDEQYF.